The rows below give T cell receptor beta chains drawn from one sample of a study of cytomegalovirus exposure and HLA in healthy donors. Produced via immunoSEQ multiplex PCR; TCRdb's table is partial and in-frame only. The data hold about 54,000 clones, with approximately 89% observed a single time. The sequenced sample consisted of PBMCs. The receptor source for this set is a young woman in good health and CMV-seropositive. CDR3s include the opening cysteine and the closing phenylalanine or tryptophan. D genes are given only for firm matches. The listing skips clone size in some rows; elsewhere it reads once, few, many or a size class.

J gene	V gene	clone size	D gene	CDR3 protein	CDR3 DNA
TRBJ2-7	TRBV6-6	NA	NA	CASTDGARGNSYEQYF	TGTGCCAGTACCGATGGGGCGAGGGGGAACTCCTACGAGCAGTACTTC
TRBJ2-6	TRBV9	NA	NA	CASSGRDTGANVLTF	TGTGCCAGCAGCGGCCGGGACACCGGGGCCAACGTCCTGACTTTC
TRBJ2-1	TRBV6-5	NA	NA	CASSYGGGGAHNEQFF	TGTGCCAGCAGTTATGGGGGCGGGGGCGCTCACAATGAGCAGTTCTTC
TRBJ1-1	TRBV19	once	TRBD1	CASRSRGKTEAFF	TGTGCCAGTAGGTCCAGGGGGAAGACTGAAGCTTTCTTT
TRBJ1-3	TRBV4-2	NA	NA	CASSQEGRGGTGNTIYF	TGTGCCAGCAGCCAAGAGGGTAGGGGGGGCACGGGAAACACCATATATTTT
TRBJ2-7	TRBV6-1	NA	NA	CASSEARQDKYF	TGTGCCAGCAGTGAAGCCCGACAGGACAAGTACTTC
TRBJ1-1	TRBV10-3	NA	TRBD1	CAISGQGQVDTEAFF	TGTGCCATCAGTGGCCAGGGACAGGTGGACACTGAAGCTTTCTTT
TRBJ2-5	TRBV5-1	NA	TRBD1	CASSPNRGPQETQYF	TGCGCCAGCAGCCCAAACAGGGGCCCACAAGAGACCCAGTACTTC
TRBJ1-6	TRBV5-4	NA	NA	CASSTYRQGADSPLHF	TGTGCCAGCAGCACCTACCGGCAGGGTGCGGATTCACCCCTCCACTTT
TRBJ2-5	TRBV28	NA	NA	CASCKESFSGKTQYF	TGTGCCAGCTGTAAAGAGTCATTTTCGGGGAAGACCCAGTACTTC
TRBJ2-5	TRBV30	NA	NA	CAWSRVREETQYF	TGTGCCTGGAGTCGAGTTCGGGAAGAGACCCAGTACTTC
TRBJ1-1	TRBV19	NA	TRBD1	CASSYRTGNTEAFF	TGTGCCAGTAGTTACCGGACAGGTAACACTGAAGCTTTCTTT
TRBJ1-2	TRBV10-3	once	NA	CAITNLTGGRGYGYTF	TGTGCCATCACTAACCTAACAGGCGGCCGAGGCTATGGCTACACCTTC
TRBJ2-1	TRBV9	NA	TRBD2	CASSVGTSGGLQFF	TGTGCCAGCAGCGTCGGGACTAGCGGGGGGCTGCAGTTCTTC
TRBJ2-1	TRBV11-2	NA	NA	CASSLDLTGLGTKGEQFF	TGTGCCAGCAGCTTAGATCTTACAGGGCTGGGGACCAAAGGTGAGCAGTTCTTC
TRBJ2-7	TRBV28	NA	NA	CASSPSHGPHEQYF	TGTGCCAGCAGTCCCTCCCATGGGCCTCACGAGCAGTACTTC
TRBJ2-1	TRBV19	NA	NA	CASATSPPYNEQFF	TGTGCCAGCGCTACTAGCCCTCCCTACAATGAGCAGTTCTTC
TRBJ2-7	TRBV12-5	NA	NA	CASAPDTNSYEQYF	TGTGCTAGTGCTCCGGACACAAACTCCTACGAGCAGTACTTC
TRBJ2-5	TRBV6-5	once	TRBD2	CASSLGGLKTQYF	TGTGCCAGCAGTCTCGGGGGGTTGAAGACCCAGTACTTC
TRBJ2-7	TRBV7-9	NA	NA	CASSPQGAGDSWYEQYF	TGTGCCAGCAGCCCCCAAGGGGCTGGGGATTCATGGTACGAGCAGTACTTC
TRBJ1-5	TRBV6-5	NA	TRBD1	CASRQGSNQPQHF	TGTGCCAGCAGACAGGGGAGCAATCAGCCCCAGCATTTT
TRBJ2-7	TRBV23-1	NA	NA	CASSQQGWEQYF	TGCGCCAGCAGTCAACAGGGTTGGGAGCAGTACTTC
TRBJ1-5	TRBV7-2	NA	NA	CASSLRGDQPQHF	TGTGCCAGCAGCTTACGGGGAGATCAGCCCCAGCATTTT
TRBJ1-5	TRBV5-5	NA	NA	CASSSTGSRNQPQHF	TGTGCCAGCAGCTCAACAGGGTCCCGCAATCAGCCCCAGCATTTT
TRBJ2-5	TRBV19	few	NA	CASSTPITDRSETQYF	TGTGCCAGTAGTACCCCAATCACAGACCGATCAGAGACCCAGTACTTC
TRBJ2-1	TRBV10-3	NA	NA	CAIREQVNHEQFF	TGTGCCATCAGGGAACAGGTCAACCATGAGCAGTTCTTC